This is a list of T cell receptor beta chains from one sample in a study of human T cells and chemical hapten exposure. Each CDR3 protein gets one entry after TCRdb re-called the RACE reads with MiXCR. There are some 400,000 distinct CDR3 sequences in the sample; approximately 5.1% occur only once, and approximately 2.5% lies in the top ten. The specimen comprised whole blood, sampled in connection with sensitization to the hapten diphenylcyclopropenone (DPC). All receptors come from a woman in her forties or fifties with alopecia areata. Some clones in this sample may be carry-over from other donors' samples. Both conserved end residues are part of each CDR3. Each record gives: clone size, J gene, D gene, V gene, CDR3 DNA, CDR3 protein. A D gene is named only where the DNA matches it firmly. Clone size is not always given. Where it is, it says once, few, many or a class for expanded clones.

>many|TRBJ2-1|-|TRBV6-4
TGTGCCAGCAGTGACGAACCTGGGGGCTACAATGAGCAGTTCTTC
CASSDEPGGYNEQFF
>few|TRBJ2-3|-|TRBV5-6
TGTGCCAGCAGCCTCTGGATGGGGGCCTTCTGGATAGATACGCAGTATTTT
CASSLWMGAFWIDTQYF
>-|TRBJ1-2|TRBD1|TRBV6-6
TGTGCCAGCAGTTACGACACCCGGACAGGGGAAGGCTACACCTTC
CASSYDTRTGEGYTF
>few|TRBJ2-3|-|TRBV3-1
TGTGCCAGCAGCCCCCTAGGGACCCCAGATACGCAGTATTTT
CASSPLGTPDTQYF
>-|TRBJ1-2|-|TRBV5-6
TGTGCCAGCAGCTTCAGAGGATATAACTATGGCTACACCTTC
CASSFRGYNYGYTF
>-|TRBJ2-7|-|TRBV7-2
TGTGCCAGCAGCTCCACGTCCGATCCCCCCTACGAGCAGTACTTC
CASSSTSDPPYEQYF
>few|TRBJ2-5|TRBD2|TRBV28
TGTGCCAGCAGCCTAAACTATGCTAGCGGGAGGGGAGAGACCCAGTACTTC
CASSLNYASGRGETQYF
>many|TRBJ1-1|TRBD1|TRBV7-9
TGTGCCAGCGGGACAGATAAACGTATGAACACTGAAGCTTTCTTT
CASGTDKRMNTEAFF
>-|TRBJ1-6|TRBD1|TRBV12-3/TRBV12-4
TGTGCCAGCAGTTACAGGGGGTCCTATAATTCACCCCTCCACTTT
CASSYRGSYNSPLHF
>-|TRBJ2-3|-|TRBV5-1
TGCGCCAGCAGCTTGTACGATACCACAGATACGCAGTATTTT
CASSLYDTTDTQYF
>-|TRBJ2-6|-|TRBV7-3
TGTGCCAGCAGCCCCTCGAGCAGGATCTCTGGGGCCAACGTCCTGACTTTC
CASSPSSRISGANVLTF
>-|TRBJ1-2|-|TRBV20-1
TGCAGTGCTAGAGATCTGGGGGCAGATGGCTACACCTTC
CSARDLGADGYTF
>few|TRBJ2-3|-|TRBV20-1
TGCAGTGTTCACCTCAGGGACACAGATACGCAGTATTTT
CSVHLRDTDTQYF
>many|TRBJ2-5|TRBD2|TRBV10-2
TGCGCCAGCGGAAACCCTAGCGGGGGAGAGACCCAGTACTTC
CASGNPSGGETQYF
>many|TRBJ2-1|TRBD2|TRBV29-1
TGCAGCGTGTACAAAGGGGTCCTAGCGGGAGACCCGAACTGGAATGAGCAGTTCTTC
CSVYKGVLAGDPNWNEQFF
>-|TRBJ2-3|-|TRBV5-1
TGCGCCAGCAGCCCGGAAGGGTTCATGGATACGCAGTATTTT
CASSPEGFMDTQYF
>many|TRBJ1-2|TRBD1|TRBV29-1
TGCAGCGTCGGACCCCAAACAGGGGACCTTAACTATGGCTACACCTTC
CSVGPQTGDLNYGYTF
>many|TRBJ1-2|-|TRBV2
TGTGCCAGCAGGGACCGTACCAACTATGGCTACACCTTC
CASRDRTNYGYTF
>-|TRBJ2-7|TRBD1|TRBV20-1
TGCAGTGCTCCGACAGGGTCCTACGAGCAGTACTTC
CSAPTGSYEQYF
>few|TRBJ2-2|TRBD2|TRBV20-1
TGCAGTGCTAGAAGGCGGGAGGGCACCGGGGAGCTGTTTTTT
CSARRREGTGELFF
>few|TRBJ2-1|TRBD2|TRBV29-1
TGCAGCGTGGAAGCGGGGGGGATTAACAATGAGCAGTTCTTC
CSVEAGGINNEQFF
>-|TRBJ2-3|TRBD1|TRBV7-8
TGTGCCAGCAAACGGACAGGAGAGGGGCCAGATACGCAGTATTTT
CASKRTGEGPDTQYF
>many|TRBJ1-4|-|TRBV29-1
TGCAGCGCCTCCGGACCCGGCGAAAAACTGTTTTTT
CSASGPGEKLFF
>many|TRBJ2-6|-|TRBV7-8
TGTGCCAGCAGCTTAGTACCTGGGGCCAACGTCCTGACTTTC
CASSLVPGANVLTF
>many|TRBJ2-3|-|TRBV6-5
TGTGCCAGCAGCCGACTTTTCGGGGCTAGCACAGATACGCAGTATTTT
CASSRLFGASTDTQYF
>many|TRBJ1-6|-|TRBV12-3/TRBV12-4
TGTGCCAGCAACTCGGACAGTCGTTCACCCCTCCACTTT
CASNSDSRSPLHF
>many|TRBJ2-3|-|TRBV5-1
TGCGCCAGCAGCTTGGAAGGTGTAGCGTCAGATACGCAGTATTTT
CASSLEGVASDTQYF
>many|TRBJ2-3|TRBD1|TRBV6-2/TRBV6-3
TGTGCCAGCGGTTGGTCCGGGACAGGGACAGATACGCAGTATTTT
CASGWSGTGTDTQYF
>few|TRBJ1-2|TRBD1|TRBV20-1
TGCAGTGCCGGGACAGGGACTAACTATGGCTACACCTTC
CSAGTGTNYGYTF
>-|TRBJ2-3|TRBD2|TRBV15
TGTGCCACCAGGGGACTAGCGGGAAATACAGATACGCAGTATTTT
CATRGLAGNTDTQYF
>few|TRBJ2-3|-|TRBV20-1
TGCAGTGCCGCATACCCGGGGGCGTCGGATACGCAGTATTTT
CSAAYPGASDTQYF
>many|TRBJ1-4|TRBD1|TRBV20-1
TGCAGTGCCCCAGGGGGTGCTAATGAAAAACTGTTTTTT
CSAPGGANEKLFF